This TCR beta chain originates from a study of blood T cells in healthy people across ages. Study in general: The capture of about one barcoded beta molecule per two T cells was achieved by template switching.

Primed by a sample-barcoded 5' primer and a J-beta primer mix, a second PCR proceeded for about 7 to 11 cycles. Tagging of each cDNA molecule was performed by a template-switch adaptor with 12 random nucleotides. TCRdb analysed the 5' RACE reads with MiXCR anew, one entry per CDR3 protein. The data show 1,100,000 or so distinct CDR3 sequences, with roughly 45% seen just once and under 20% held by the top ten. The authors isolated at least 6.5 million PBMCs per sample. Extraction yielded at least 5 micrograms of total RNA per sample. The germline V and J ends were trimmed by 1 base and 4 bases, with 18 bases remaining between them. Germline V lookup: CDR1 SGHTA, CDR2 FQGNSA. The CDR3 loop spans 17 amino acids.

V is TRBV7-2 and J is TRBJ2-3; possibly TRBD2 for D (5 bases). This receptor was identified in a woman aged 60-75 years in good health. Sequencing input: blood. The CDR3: CASSLGEWTAHADTQYF. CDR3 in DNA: TGTGCCAGCAGCTTAGGCGAATGGACTGCGCACGCAGATACGCAGTATTTT.